The rows below give T cell receptor beta chains drawn from one sample of a study of blood T cells in healthy people across ages. MiXCR, applied by TCRdb to the 5' RACE reads, yields one record per CDR3 protein. Seen here are about 630,000 distinct CDR3 sequences, 20% to 25% observed once, and the top ten hold approximately 3.7%. Input material: blood. The source of these receptors is a man in his 70s in good health. The CDR3 runs from the conserved cysteine through the conserved F or W. The D gene is left open where the match is weak. Rows may omit the clone size; those that give it use once, few, many or a size class.

D gene	clone size	J gene	V gene	CDR3 DNA	CDR3 protein
.	many	TRBJ2-7	TRBV6-2/TRBV6-3	TGTGCCAGCGCGAACTACGAGCAGTACTTC	CASANYEQYF
.	few	TRBJ1-2	TRBV18	TGTGCCAGCTCACCCCCCAACAGGATTACCTATGGCTACACCTTC	CASSPPNRITYGYTF
TRBD2	.	TRBJ2-4	TRBV20-1	TGCAGTGCAAACACCGGGACTAGCGGTTCCCTAGCCAAAAACATTCAGTACTTC	CSANTGTSGSLAKNIQYF
.	.	TRBJ2-3	TRBV7-9	TGTGCCAGCAGCTTAGGAGGGGGGCCAGATACGCAGTATTTT	CASSLGGGPDTQYF
.	.	TRBJ1-3	TRBV5-1	TGCGCCAGCAGCGCCACCCTACACTTGGCTGGAAGCACCATATATTTT	CASSATLHLAGSTIYF
TRBD2	few	TRBJ2-3	TRBV3-1	TGTGCCAGCAGCTCCCGACTAGCGGGAGTGTCAGATACGCAGTATTTT	CASSSRLAGVSDTQYF
.	.	TRBJ1-5	TRBV27	TGTGCCAGCAGTTTTCGGGGTCAGCCCCAGCATTTT	CASSFRGQPQHF
TRBD2	few	TRBJ2-6	TRBV2	TGTGCCAGCAGTGACGGGCCTAGCGGGATAACGGTCCTGACTTTC	CASSDGPSGITVLTF
TRBD2	many	TRBJ2-5	TRBV7-9	TGTGCCAGCAGCTTAGGAAGGAGCGGGAGTGGCCAAGAGACCCAGTACTTC	CASSLGRSGSGQETQYF
TRBD2	many	TRBJ2-5	TRBV7-6	TGTGCCAGCAGCCAGAGCGGGAGGGATAAAGAGACCCAGTACTTC	CASSQSGRDKETQYF
TRBD1	few	TRBJ2-7	TRBV5-1	TGCGCCAGCAGCTTGAATCTTGGGACAGGAGTTTACGAGCAGTACTTC	CASSLNLGTGVYEQYF
.	.	TRBJ1-2	TRBV19	TGTGCCAGTAGTATAGCCCCCCGTAGGTCCGGTGGCTACACCTTC	CASSIAPRRSGGYTF
TRBD2	few	TRBJ2-5	TRBV20-1	TGCAGTGCTAGTCCGCGGACTAGCGGAGGCGGGGAGACCCAGTACTTC	CSASPRTSGGGETQYF
.	few	TRBJ2-5	TRBV29-1	TGCAGCGTTGATGGGGGGCTCGGAGAGACCCAGTACTTC	CSVDGGLGETQYF
TRBD2	.	TRBJ2-7	TRBV30	TGTGCCTGGAGTAAACTAGCGGGGCCCTACGAGCAGTACTTC	CAWSKLAGPYEQYF
.	.	TRBJ2-5	TRBV27	TGTGCCAGCAGTTTATCGAGTAGGGGATCGGAGACCCAGTACTTC	CASSLSSRGSETQYF
.	.	TRBJ1-2	TRBV24-1	TGTGCCACCAGTGATTTGCCGTCCCGAGCGTATGGCTACACCTTC	CATSDLPSRAYGYTF
TRBD1	few	TRBJ2-1	TRBV20-1	TGCAGTGCAGGGGGGACAGGGGGATACAATGAGCAGTTCTTC	CSAGGTGGYNEQFF
TRBD1	few	TRBJ1-2	TRBV6-5	TGTGCCAGCAGAACCGGGACAGCCTCCTATGGCTACACCTTC	CASRTGTASYGYTF
.	few	TRBJ1-3	TRBV12-3/TRBV12-4	TGTGCCAGCAGCCCCAGGACAGATGGAAACACCATATATTTT	CASSPRTDGNTIYF
.	.	TRBJ2-3	TRBV5-1	TGCGCCAGCAGTCCAGGAGGAGGAATAGATACGCAGTATTTT	CASSPGGGIDTQYF
.	few	TRBJ1-3	TRBV12-3/TRBV12-4	TGTGCCAGCAGTTTAGTGAGCTCTGGAAACACCATATATTTT	CASSLVSSGNTIYF
.	few	TRBJ2-5	TRBV20-1	TGCAGTGCTAGGACCGGGACATACTTCCAAGAGACCCAGTACTTC	CSARTGTYFQETQYF
.	many	TRBJ1-1	TRBV10-3	TGTGCCATCAGGGTTAACAGGGACACTGAAGCTTTCTTT	CAIRVNRDTEAFF
TRBD2	few	TRBJ2-5	TRBV5-6	TGTGCCAGCAGCTTGCCGGGACTAGCGACCCAAGAGACCCAGTACTTC	CASSLPGLATQETQYF
.	.	TRBJ2-6	TRBV5-3	TGTGCCAGAAGCTTGGTGGAGTCCAGCTCTGGGGCCAACGTCCTGACTTTC	CARSLVESSSGANVLTF
.	few	TRBJ2-3	TRBV5-1	TGCGCCAGCAGCCCTTCCTCATTCGGGGATACGCAGTATTTT	CASSPSSFGDTQYF
.	.	TRBJ2-1	TRBV10-3	TGTGCCATCAGTGATTCCCTCCAGGGGAATGAGCAGTTCTTC	CAISDSLQGNEQFF
.	.	TRBJ1-2	TRBV21-1	TGTGCCAGCAGCAGGCCACCCTATGGCTACACCTTC	CASSRPPYGYTF
TRBD2	few	TRBJ2-1	TRBV24-1	TGTGCCACCAGTGACTCACCAGGGACTAGCGGGAGAACTGAGCAGTTCTTC	CATSDSPGTSGRTEQFF
TRBD2	few	TRBJ2-5	TRBV20-1	TGCAGTGCTAAGCTAGCGGGACTCCAAGAGACCCAGTACTTC	CSAKLAGLQETQYF
TRBD2	.	TRBJ2-1	TRBV6-2/TRBV6-3	TGTGCCAGCAGTCGTAATAGCGGGAGCTACAATGAGCAGTTCTTC	CASSRNSGSYNEQFF
TRBD1	.	TRBJ1-2	TRBV6-5	TGTGCCAGCAGAACCGGACAGGTCTTGCACTATGGCTACACCTTC	CASRTGQVLHYGYTF
.	few	TRBJ1-5	TRBV7-2	TGTGCCAGCAGCTCGCCAGGGGTGTATCAGCCCCAGCATTTT	CASSSPGVYQPQHF
.	.	TRBJ2-1	TRBV4-3	TGCGCCAGCAGCCAAGTAACGGGGTATAAGCAGTTCTTC	CASSQVTGYKQFF
TRBD2	few	TRBJ2-7	TRBV20-1	TGCAGTGCTACTAGCGGCTACAGCTCCTACGAGCAGTACTTC	CSATSGYSSYEQYF
.	.	TRBJ2-6	TRBV5-5	TGTGCCAGCAGCCAGGAGCTGTCCTCTGGGGCCAACGTCCTGACTTTC	CASSQELSSGANVLTF
.	.	TRBJ2-3	TRBV4-3	TGCGCCAGCAGCCAAGAGGCCAGGGCCCACACAGATACGCAGTATTTT	CASSQEARAHTDTQYF
.	.	TRBJ1-6	TRBV12-3/TRBV12-4	TGTGCCAGCAAAGGGAATTCACCCCTCCACTTT	CASKGNSPLHF
TRBD1	few	TRBJ2-1	TRBV7-3	TGTGCCAGCAGCCCTATGACAGGGACCACCTACAATGAGCAGTTCTTC	CASSPMTGTTYNEQFF
TRBD1	many	TRBJ1-6	TRBV20-1	TGCAGTGCTAGCTCGGGACAGGCTCTCTATAATTCACCCCTCCACTTT	CSASSGQALYNSPLHF
TRBD2	.	TRBJ2-2	TRBV7-3	TGTGCCAGCAGCTTAGGGACTAGCATGCCCGGGGAGCTGTTTTTT	CASSLGTSMPGELFF
.	.	TRBJ2-5	TRBV27	TGTGCCAGCAGTTTTAGGTGGGAAGAGACCCAGTACTTC	CASSFRWEETQYF
TRBD2	.	TRBJ2-3	TRBV7-8	TGTGCCAGCAGCGTACTAGCGGGAGGGACCACAGATACGCAGTATTTT	CASSVLAGGTTDTQYF
TRBD2	.	TRBJ2-7	TRBV12-3/TRBV12-4	TGTGCCAGCAGTGCAAATAGCGGGAGCTCCTACGAGCAGTACTTC	CASSANSGSSYEQYF
.	.	TRBJ1-6	TRBV19	TGTGCCAGTAGTATACGGACACCCAATTCACCCCTCCACTTT	CASSIRTPNSPLHF
TRBD2	few	TRBJ2-1	TRBV6-5	TGTGCCAGCAGTTACTCGAAGGAGCGGGATCCCTACAATGAGCAGTTCTTC	CASSYSKERDPYNEQFF
TRBD2	.	TRBJ2-7	TRBV6-2/TRBV6-3	TGTGCCAGCAGCCCGCGGGAGGGCCTTGGCTACGAGCAGTACTTC	CASSPREGLGYEQYF
.	few	TRBJ1-2	TRBV7-2	TGTGCCAGCAGCTTATTATTAAGGGGGTCGGACTATGGCTACACCTTC	CASSLLLRGSDYGYTF
.	.	TRBJ1-2	TRBV6-5	TGTGCCAGCAGTTACGCCGGGACTCCTAACTATGGCTACACCTTC	CASSYAGTPNYGYTF
.	.	TRBJ2-2	TRBV29-1	TGCAGCGTCCGGGACACTATGCCGAACACCGGGGAGCTGTTTTTT	CSVRDTMPNTGELFF
.	.	TRBJ1-2	TRBV3-1	TGTGCCAGCAGCCAAGATGGCGAAATTGGCTACACCTTC	CASSQDGEIGYTF
TRBD1	few	TRBJ2-5	TRBV20-1	TGCAGTGCTAGTGGGGACAGGGGATTTGGAGAGACCCAGTACTTC	CSASGDRGFGETQYF
.	.	TRBJ2-7	TRBV12-3/TRBV12-4	TGTGCCAGCAGTTCCCCTCCTCTCTACGAGCAGTACTTC	CASSSPPLYEQYF
.	.	TRBJ2-2	TRBV10-3	TGTGCCATCAGTGGTGTGGGGGGCACCGGGGAGCTGTTTTTT	CAISGVGGTGELFF
.	few	TRBJ2-7	TRBV24-1	TGTGCCACCAGTGCTAACGACTACGAGCAGTACTTC	CATSANDYEQYF
.	few	TRBJ1-2	TRBV29-1	TGCAGCTGCCCATCCCGGGGCGCCTATGGCTACACCTTC	CSCPSRGAYGYTF
TRBD1	.	TRBJ1-2	TRBV25-1	TGTGCCAGCAGTGGACAGGGTTCCCGAAACTATGGCTACACCTTC	CASSGQGSRNYGYTF